This TCR beta chain was retrieved from a study of metastatic and nonmetastatic thyroid tumors. In this sample, this clone turned up many times. It may be a read error: a sequence one base away is much more abundant. Other nucleotide sequences in the sample specify the same CDR3. The CDR3 covers 14 residues. Trimming took 8 bases from V and 1 from J; bases not matched to a gene: 7. The germline CDR1 and CDR2 sequences are MNHNS and SASEGT. With MiXCR, TCRdb called clones anew from the PCR reads. This table has some 28,000 clones, approximately 22% appearing once. No treatment of any kind had been given to any patient before thyroid surgery.

This sequence originates from a female donor with papillary thyroid cancer or a benign thyroid nodule (not recorded which). Some clones in this sample may be carry-over from other donors' samples. The gene calls are TRBV6-1 and TRBJ1-1; 7 nucleotides align to TRBD1. Sequenced input: blood. The DNA of the CDR3 is TGTGCCAGCGGCTTAACAGGGGCGAACACTGAAGCTTTCTTT. The encoded protein is CASGLTGANTEAFF.